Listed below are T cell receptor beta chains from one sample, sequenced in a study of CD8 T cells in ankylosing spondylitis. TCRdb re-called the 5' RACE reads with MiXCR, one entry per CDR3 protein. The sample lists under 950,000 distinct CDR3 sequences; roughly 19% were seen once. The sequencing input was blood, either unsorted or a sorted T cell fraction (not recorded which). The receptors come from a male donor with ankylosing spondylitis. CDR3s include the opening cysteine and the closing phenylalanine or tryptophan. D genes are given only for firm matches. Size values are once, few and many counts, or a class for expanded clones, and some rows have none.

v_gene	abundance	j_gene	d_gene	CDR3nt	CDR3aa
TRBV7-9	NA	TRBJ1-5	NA	TGTGCCAGCAGGAAGGCGGATCAGCCCCAGCATTTT	CASRKADQPQHF
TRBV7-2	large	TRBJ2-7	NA	TGTGCCAGCAGCTTAGGTGGGGGCTTCAGCTCCTACGAGCAGTACTTC	CASSLGGGFSSYEQYF
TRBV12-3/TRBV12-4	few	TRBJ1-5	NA	TGTGCCAGCAGTCACAACCCGGGGCCCCAGCATTTT	CASSHNPGPQHF
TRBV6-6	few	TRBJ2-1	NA	TGTGCCAGCGGGATTATCGGCAATGAGCAGTTCTTC	CASGIIGNEQFF
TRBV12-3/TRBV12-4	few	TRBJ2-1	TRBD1	TGTGCCAGCAGCAGGGACAGCATGATGGACTTTTACAATGAGCAGTTCTTC	CASSRDSMMDFYNEQFF
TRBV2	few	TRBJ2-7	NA	TGTGCCAGCAGTGACCCTGAAAGCAGCCGGACTTTCTACGAGCAGTACTTC	CASSDPESSRTFYEQYF
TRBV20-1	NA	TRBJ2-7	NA	TGCAGTGCTAGGGGATTGTCGGACGAGCAGTACTTC	CSARGLSDEQYF
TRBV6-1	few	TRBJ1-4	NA	TGTGCCAGCAGCCCGACAGGAACATATGAAAAACTGTTTTTT	CASSPTGTYEKLFF
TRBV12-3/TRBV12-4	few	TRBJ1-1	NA	TGTGCCAGCCTACCCCGGGCCCTGGGTTCTGAAGCTTTCTTT	CASLPRALGSEAFF
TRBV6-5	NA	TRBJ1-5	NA	TGTGCCAGCAGTTCAGGGTATTACCAGCCCCAGCATTTT	CASSSGYYQPQHF
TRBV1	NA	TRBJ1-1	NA	TGCACCAGCAGCCTTTGTCAGGGGGCAGACACTGAAGCTTTCTTT	CTSSLCQGADTEAFF
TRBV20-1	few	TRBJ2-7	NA	TGCAGTGCTAGAGACTCTGACGGGTTAATGTACGAGCAGTACTTC	CSARDSDGLMYEQYF
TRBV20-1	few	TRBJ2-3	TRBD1	TGCAGCCTACCCGGGACAGGGTTAGATACGCAGTATTTT	CSLPGTGLDTQYF
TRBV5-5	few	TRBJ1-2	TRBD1	TGTGCCAGCAGCTTCACGGGACAGGGGGAAGACTATGGCTACACCTTC	CASSFTGQGEDYGYTF
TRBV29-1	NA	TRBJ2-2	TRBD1	TGCAGCGTTGACTCCTTTGGGGCCGGGACAGGGGAAACCGGGGAGCTGTTTTTT	CSVDSFGAGTGETGELFF
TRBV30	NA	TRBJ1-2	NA	TGTGCCTGGAGCGGCCGGGGTAGGGACTATGGCTACACCTTC	CAWSGRGRDYGYTF
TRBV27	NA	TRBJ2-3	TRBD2	TGTGCCAGCAGTCAAACTAGCGGGGGGGATACGCAGTATTTT	CASSQTSGGDTQYF